A selection of T cell receptor beta chains follows, all from one sample in a study of human T cells and chemical hapten exposure. From the RACE reads, TCRdb called clonotypes with MiXCR, one entry per CDR3 protein. Of some 350,000 distinct CDR3 sequences listed, around 7% were seen once; the top ten hold about 8%. This sample comprised whole blood, obtained in connection with sensitization to the hapten diphenylcyclopropenone (DPC). These receptors originate from a woman aged 18-29 years with alopecia areata. Some clones in this sample may be carry-over from other donors' samples. Both conserved end residues are part of each CDR3. Where a row states a size, it is once, few, many or the class of an expanded clone; other rows omit it.

size	V	J	CDR3
NA	TRBV27	TRBJ1-2	CASSLYRNYGYTF
NA	TRBV10-3	TRBJ1-5	CAAQGAWGSNQPQHF
few	TRBV5-6	TRBJ1-3	CASSPIRQASSGNTIYF
few	TRBV12-3/TRBV12-4	TRBJ1-1	CASSEKSDGGTEAFF
many	TRBV27	TRBJ2-3	CASSLTTGRHTQYF
many	TRBV20-1	TRBJ2-1	CSARSGGADEQFF
NA	TRBV13	TRBJ1-5	CASSLDRGLGNQPQHF
many	TRBV10-3	TRBJ2-7	CAIKPGTSTYEQYF
NA	TRBV5-1	TRBJ2-5	CASSFGQMIQETQYF
many	TRBV4-3	TRBJ2-2	CASSLGTDYTGELFF
NA	TRBV27	TRBJ2-7	CATQGNSYEQYF
NA	TRBV28	TRBJ2-3	CASTREWSTDTQYF
few	TRBV3-1	TRBJ1-6	CASSQGLAGGLSPLHF
many	TRBV18	TRBJ2-1	CASSPRTSGGPSYNEQFF
NA	TRBV9	TRBJ2-3	CASSLEGFAQLSTQYF
few	TRBV6-6	TRBJ2-3	CASTHQGGPQYF
NA	TRBV5-1	TRBJ2-7	CASSLKAGAGEQYF
many	TRBV7-8	TRBJ1-2	CASSLLIAGRIGNYGYTF
NA	TRBV6-1	TRBJ2-1	CASSEGTAYNEQFF
few	TRBV25-1	TRBJ1-6	CASSEAGTVNSPLHF
many	TRBV5-1	TRBJ2-6	CASSLARPSSGANVLTF
many	TRBV28	TRBJ2-7	CASSAQGAGTYEQYF
NA	TRBV20-1	TRBJ2-2	CSARDPKNTGELFF
few	TRBV27	TRBJ1-5	CASSLLSGWQPQHF
few	TRBV15	TRBJ1-4	CATSSYRGFGKLFF
many	TRBV3-1	TRBJ1-1	CASSGRQGRAEAFF
many	TRBV10-3	TRBJ2-1	CAISKSPDNEQFF
NA	TRBV18	TRBJ1-3	CASSPETASGNTIYF
few	TRBV7-9	TRBJ1-3	CASSIYRDRLLSGNTIYF
many	TRBV6-5	TRBJ2-7	CASGTGGGNSEQYF
NA	TRBV27	TRBJ2-3	CASRRQFLTDTQYF
NA	TRBV29-1	TRBJ2-1	CSVGPRGPNEQFF
NA	TRBV6-2/TRBV6-3	TRBJ2-6	CASSYSIHSGANVLTF
many	TRBV7-2	TRBJ1-1	CASSLVDFTGSEAFF
few	TRBV12-3/TRBV12-4	TRBJ1-6	CASSTGHKNSPLHF
many	TRBV27	TRBJ2-2	CASSSRQGGGELFF
many	TRBV20-1	TRBJ2-3	CSASHLAGTFGSRQYF
NA	TRBV2	TRBJ1-4	CASGGDEKLFF
NA	TRBV28	TRBJ2-3	CASSSPHDTSTDTQYF
few	TRBV29-1	TRBJ1-2	CSVERGPVYGYTF
many	TRBV6-2/TRBV6-3	TRBJ1-2	CASSYPGGYTF
NA	TRBV20-1	TRBJ1-5	CSASLPAGGNQPQHF
many	TRBV9	TRBJ1-3	CASSALKTPTGNTIYF
many	TRBV5-4	TRBJ1-2	CASSLKAGEGYTF
NA	TRBV2	TRBJ2-2	CASSEMRTVTGELFF
many	TRBV20-1	TRBJ1-1	CSARNPGMNTEAFF
NA	TRBV6-2/TRBV6-3	TRBJ1-6	CAVRLSSYNSPLHF
few	TRBV6-5	TRBJ2-3	CASSYGIAYTDTQYF
NA	TRBV4-2	TRBJ1-4	CASSQARRGGGLTNEKLFF
few	TRBV18	TRBJ2-5	CASSPGQGGQETQYF
few	TRBV6-2/TRBV6-3	TRBJ2-2	CASRVQGNSGELSF
few	TRBV5-1	TRBJ2-7	CASSLLGQVNEQYF
NA	TRBV7-2	TRBJ1-5	CASSLQPFDQPQHF